The 10 T cell receptor beta chains below were found in one sample sequenced in a study of cytomegalovirus exposure and HLA in healthy donors (dated by TCRdb to the late 2010s). Receptor libraries were prepared by the immunoSEQ multiplex PCR assay. The multiplex PCR relied on a mix of 60 forward primers for TCR Vbeta segments and 13 reverse primers for TCR Jbeta segments. The immuneACCESS repertoire file appears here via TCRdb, limited to in-frame rearrangements. These files lack a portion of the clones; in checked studies, under half of the deficit traces to unresolved V genes, and the cause of the others is not known. The sample includes tens of thousands of clones, with around 82% observed a single time. Approximately 3% of the sample belongs to the ten largest clones. Material for sequencing was PBMCs. These receptors came from a young woman in good health and CMV-seronegative.

CDR3 protein: CASSFPGNQPQHF. Written as DNA, the CDR3 is TGTGCCAGCAGTTTTCCGGGGAATCAGCCCCAGCATTTT. The J gene is TRBJ1-5, the V gene TRBV28, with no clear D. There are 13 residues in the CDR3. Between the trimmed V and J ends, which lost 3 bases and 4 bases, there was a span of 7 bases. CDR1 and CDR2 (germline): MDHEN, SYDVKM.

As regards this clone: Other DNA sequences within the sample encode an identical CDR3. The chain couples TRBV6-5 to TRBJ2-2; no clear D. Looked up from germline, CDR1 is MNHEY and CDR2 is SVGAGI. CDR3 length: 15 amino acids. Between the trimmed V and J ends, which lost 2 bases and 6 bases, there was a span of 13 bases. The CDR3 sequence: CASSYDSTLPGELFF. In nucleotides, the CDR3 is TGTGCCAGCAGTTACGATAGTACTCTCCCCGGGGAGCTGTTTTTT.

In regard to this clone: The germline gene is not matched at one end of the junction; a read error may be the cause. This chain joins TRBV7-2 and TRBJ2-6; D is possibly TRBD1 (5 bases). The CDR3 consists of 16 residues. The V gene's germline CDR1 is SGHTA and CDR2 FQGNSA. CDR3 sequence reads: CASSSSPQGGANGLTF. For the CDR3, the DNA is TGTGCCAGCAGCTCATCCCCACAAGGTGGGGCCAACGGCCTGACTTTC. Looking up the rest from reference TRBV7-2 and TRBJ2-6 gives the full variable domain: GAGVSQSPSNKVTEKGKDVELRCDPISGHTALYWYRQSLGQGLEFLIYFQGNSAPDKSGLPSDRFSAERTGGSVSTLTIQRTQQEDSAVYLCASSSSPQGGANGLTFGAGSRLTVL.

The J gene is TRBJ2-1, the V gene TRBV6-5; weak D call: TRBD2 (5 bases). The CDR3 spans 14 residues. V shed 5 bases and J shed 8 bases, with 16 bases lying between them. The germline CDR1 and CDR2 sequences are MNHEY and SVGAGI. The CDR3 sequence is CASSPGLRRHEQFF. The CDR3 bases are TGTGCCAGCAGTCCCGGCCTAAGGAGGCATGAGCAGTTCTTC.

The chain joins TRBV21-1 to TRBJ2-5; TRBD1, the table's D call, was not compared with the DNA. TRBV21-1 is flagged as a pseudogene. The CDR3 sequence is 13 residues long. The CDR3 region has the DNA TGTGCCAGCAGCAAACAGGGGCAAGAGACCCAGTACTTC. Its protein is CASSKQGQETQYF.

The chain carries TRBV27 and TRBJ1-1; tentatively, D is TRBD1 (5 bases). Between the trimmed V and J ends, which lost 2 bases and 4 bases, there was a span of 20 bases. The CDR3 runs to 17 residues. Germline-derived CDR1 and CDR2 are MNHEY and SMNVEV (reference sequence). The CDR3 loop is CASSLPPFAGPGTEAFF. The CDR3 DNA sequence: TGTGCCAGCAGTTTACCGCCCTTCGCGGGGCCGGGCACTGAAGCTTTCTTT.

The chain joins TRBV29-1 to TRBJ2-5; D may be TRBD1 (6 bases). CDR3 length: 13 residues. Germline V gene lookup returns CDR1 SQVTM and CDR2 ANQGSEA. V was pared by 4 bases and J by 4 bases, with 13 bases between. CDR3 bases: TGCAGCGTTGTACAGGGAGTAGGAGAGACCCAGTACTTC. Protein: CSVVQGVGETQYF.

CDR3 residues: CASSPGSTEAFF. CDR3 bases: TGTGCCAGTAGTCCGGGAAGCACTGAAGCTTTCTTT. The chain couples TRBV19 to TRBJ1-1, with D unresolved. V lost 5 bases and J lost 4, with 8 bases in between. The CDR3 contains 12 residues. Germline loops: CDR1 LNHDA, CDR2 SQIVND (reference sequence).

J is TRBJ2-1 and V is TRBV15; 8 bases agree with TRBD1. In germline, CDR1 is LNHNV, CDR2 YYDKDF (reference sequence). The CDR3 sequence is 18 residues long. The J segment lost 8 bases and the V segment lost 2 bases, leaving 17 bases of the junction unmatched. CDR3 region: CATSRTKSGTGLRDEQFF. The DNA of the CDR3 is TGTGCCACCAGCAGAACCAAATCCGGGACAGGTCTGAGGGATGAGCAGTTCTTC.

The rearrangement links TRBV27 to TRBJ1-1; D not certain. The V gene lost 0 bases and the J gene lost 2 bases, with 7 bases spanning the gap. There are 14 residues in the CDR3. CDR1 and CDR2 from the germline V gene are MNHEY and SMNVEV (reference sequence). DNA for the CDR3: TGTGCCAGCAGTTTATCGAGGGTTAACACTGAAGCTTTCTTT. Protein product: CASSLSRVNTEAFF.